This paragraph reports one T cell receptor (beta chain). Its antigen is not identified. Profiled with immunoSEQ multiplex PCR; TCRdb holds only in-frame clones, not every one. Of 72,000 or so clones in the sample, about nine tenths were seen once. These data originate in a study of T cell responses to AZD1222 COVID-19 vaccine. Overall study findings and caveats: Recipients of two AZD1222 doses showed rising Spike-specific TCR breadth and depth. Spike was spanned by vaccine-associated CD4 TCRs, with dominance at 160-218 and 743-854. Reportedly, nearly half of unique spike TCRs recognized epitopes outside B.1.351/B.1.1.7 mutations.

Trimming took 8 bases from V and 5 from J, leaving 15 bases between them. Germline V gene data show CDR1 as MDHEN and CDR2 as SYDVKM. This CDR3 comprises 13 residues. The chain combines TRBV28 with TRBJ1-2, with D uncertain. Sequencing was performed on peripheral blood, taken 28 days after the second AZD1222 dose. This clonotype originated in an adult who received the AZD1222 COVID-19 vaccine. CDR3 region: CASRRGVGYGYTF. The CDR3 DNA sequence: TGTGCCAGCCGCCGTGGGGTTGGGTATGGCTACACCTTC.